These T cell receptor beta chains were read from a single sample in a study of identical twins. TCRdb re-called the 5' RACE reads with MiXCR, one entry per CDR3 protein. The repertoire holds 400,000 to 650,000 distinct CDR3 sequences, with under 25% as singletons. These same records also appear under a second study, on T cells expressing NK-cell markers.

Material: CD4+ T cells sorted from blood. The receptor source for this set is a woman between 18 and 29 years old in good health. Both conserved end residues are trimmed from each CDR3. For some rows the clone size is stated as once, few or many, or as a class when expanded; others skip it.

j_gene | v_gene | abundance | CDR3aa
TRBJ2-1 | TRBV7-9 | NA | AARRTSGGAGEQF
TRBJ1-1 | TRBV12-3/TRBV12-4 | few | ASSLEAYEAF
TRBJ1-4 | TRBV20-1 | NA | SAPQATNEKLF
TRBJ2-7 | TRBV5-6 | few | ASSLPGNVATDSYEQY
TRBJ2-1 | TRBV12-3/TRBV12-4 | NA | ASGTSGIVSEQF
TRBJ1-4 | TRBV7-9 | few | ASSLATGLREKLF
TRBJ2-5 | TRBV6-5 | NA | ASSYSGGASRETQY
TRBJ2-7 | TRBV20-1 | NA | SARAARSSYEQY
TRBJ2-5 | TRBV20-1 | NA | SASPGRSVRTQY
TRBJ1-4 | TRBV5-1 | few | ASSEVGGSTNEKLF
TRBJ2-1 | TRBV3-1 | few | ASSQSRVEQF
TRBJ1-2 | TRBV19 | few | ASADRANYGYT
TRBJ2-2 | TRBV5-1 | few | ASSFTGDGTGELF
TRBJ2-7 | TRBV18 | NA | ATGQEVYEQY
TRBJ1-2 | TRBV20-1 | few | SARGGDGYT
TRBJ2-5 | TRBV4-3 | once | ASSQAGGLGETQY
TRBJ2-7 | TRBV5-1 | NA | ASSSRVRRGYEQY
TRBJ1-2 | TRBV20-1 | few | SAHTQGAWGYT
TRBJ1-1 | TRBV20-1 | NA | SAQPGQGYTEAF
TRBJ1-5 | TRBV12-3/TRBV12-4 | few | ASSPTGASNQPQH
TRBJ1-1 | TRBV5-6 | NA | ASSSPRQGKTEAF
TRBJ2-7 | TRBV11-2 | NA | ASRTGLSSSYEQY
TRBJ1-5 | TRBV12-3/TRBV12-4 | NA | ASRRDGLSNQPQH
TRBJ1-1 | TRBV10-3 | few | AISVGVWDTEAF
TRBJ2-7 | TRBV20-1 | NA | SVSRGGSREQY
TRBJ2-1 | TRBV5-1 | few | ASSPPSSGNEQF
TRBJ2-4 | TRBV12-3/TRBV12-4 | few | ASSLGGTAKNIQY
TRBJ2-3 | TRBV3-1 | NA | ASSPGGIDTQY
TRBJ2-7 | TRBV10-2 | few | ASSGGLGTWSSYEQY
TRBJ2-1 | TRBV13 | NA | ARGPPLPSYNEQF
TRBJ2-3 | TRBV19 | NA | ASKLASTDTQY
TRBJ2-1 | TRBV11-3 | NA | ASSLGGTRYEQF
TRBJ1-5 | TRBV20-1 | many | SARGQGGQPQH
TRBJ2-3 | TRBV6-2/TRBV6-3 | few | ASKIMAGGSNTQY
TRBJ1-2 | TRBV2 | NA | ANSGLRGYGYT
TRBJ1-4 | TRBV11-2 | NA | ASSPGNEKLF
TRBJ1-4 | TRBV7-2 | few | ASSLNGQGSLNEKLF
TRBJ2-5 | TRBV5-5 | NA | ASSFGLAGGFSETQY
TRBJ1-1 | TRBV5-4 | few | ASSFRETEAF
TRBJ2-5 | TRBV5-1 | NA | ASTERTGGRETQY
TRBJ1-2 | TRBV7-9 | NA | ASSTAGLGYT
TRBJ2-6 | TRBV15 | NA | ATHDSGANVLT
TRBJ2-1 | TRBV12-3/TRBV12-4 | few | ASARGAVGEQF
TRBJ2-7 | TRBV2 | NA | AGGRWAYEQY
TRBJ2-3 | TRBV7-6 | few | ASSLGSSASTDTQY
TRBJ2-5 | TRBV2 | NA | AIVEETQY
TRBJ1-4 | TRBV3-1 | NA | ASGDIFNEKLF
TRBJ2-2 | TRBV20-1 | NA | SASKSGPKAGELF
TRBJ2-1 | TRBV10-3 | NA | AISETSGTYNEQF
TRBJ1-1 | TRBV27 | NA | ASSFYRIGAEAF
TRBJ2-1 | TRBV7-9 | many | ASSAGLSSYNEQF